Listed below are T cell receptor beta chains from one sample, sequenced in a study of T cell repertoires in cytomegalovirus infection. For these receptors, no antigen is known. A single record per CDR3 protein comes from TCRdb applying MiXCR to the reads. The table lists a few hundred thousand distinct CDR3 sequences, about 35% of them singletons. Sequenced here: cultured PBMCs, sampled from culture after CMV antigen stimulation. These receptors all stem from a human donor in good health (CMV status not recorded). Some clones in this sample may be carry-over from other donors' samples. Each CDR3 is given with its conserved first and last residue. D genes are given only for firm matches. Clone size is given for some rows only: seen once, a few or many times, or a class if the clone is expanded.

abundance: NA; j_gene: TRBJ1-5; v_gene: TRBV28; d_gene: NA; CDR3aa: CASSLGSDSYSNQPQHF; CDR3nt: TGTGCCAGCAGCCTCGGATCGGACAGTTATAGCAATCAGCCCCAGCATTTT
abundance: NA; j_gene: TRBJ2-1; v_gene: TRBV19; d_gene: NA; CDR3aa: CASRYRNSYNEQFF; CDR3nt: TGTGCCAGTAGGTACAGGAACTCCTACAATGAGCAGTTCTTC
abundance: few; j_gene: TRBJ1-5; v_gene: TRBV27; d_gene: NA; CDR3aa: CARNVPRPRNQPQHF; CDR3nt: TGTGCCAGAAATGTCCCCCGTCCCCGCAATCAGCCCCAGCATTTT
abundance: few; j_gene: TRBJ2-1; v_gene: TRBV7-6; d_gene: TRBD2; CDR3aa: CASSLVSSGRGEQFF; CDR3nt: TGTGCCAGCAGCTTAGTGTCTAGCGGGAGGGGTGAGCAGTTCTTC
abundance: few; j_gene: TRBJ2-7; v_gene: TRBV7-2; d_gene: TRBD2; CDR3aa: CASSTRTSGTSYEQYF; CDR3nt: TGTGCCAGCAGCACAAGGACTAGCGGGACATCCTACGAGCAGTACTTC
abundance: many; j_gene: TRBJ2-3; v_gene: TRBV11-3; d_gene: TRBD1; CDR3aa: CASSGPGQSTDTQYF; CDR3nt: TGTGCCAGCAGCGGACCGGGACAGAGTACAGATACGCAGTATTTT
abundance: NA; j_gene: TRBJ2-7; v_gene: TRBV7-2; d_gene: NA; CDR3aa: CASSRRGYEQYF; CDR3nt: TGTGCCAGCAGCCGCAGGGGATACGAGCAGTACTTC
abundance: NA; j_gene: TRBJ2-7; v_gene: TRBV24-1; d_gene: NA; CDR3aa: CATSDPDHYEQYF; CDR3nt: TGTGCCACCAGTGACCCGGACCACTACGAGCAGTACTTC
abundance: many; j_gene: TRBJ2-2; v_gene: TRBV11-3; d_gene: NA; CDR3aa: CASSLSPPGTGELFF; CDR3nt: TGTGCCAGCAGCTTGAGCCCTCCGGGCACCGGGGAGCTGTTTTTT
abundance: few; j_gene: TRBJ2-5; v_gene: TRBV28; d_gene: TRBD1; CDR3aa: CASSLVRGRSYQETQYF; CDR3nt: TGTGCCAGCAGTTTAGTTAGGGGGCGATCCTACCAAGAGACCCAGTACTTC
abundance: many; j_gene: TRBJ1-1; v_gene: TRBV20-1; d_gene: NA; CDR3aa: CSARKVANTEAFF; CDR3nt: TGCAGTGCTAGAAAGGTGGCCAACACTGAAGCTTTCTTT
abundance: NA; j_gene: TRBJ1-1; v_gene: TRBV4-1; d_gene: NA; CDR3aa: CASSQDWGGTEAFF; CDR3nt: TGCGCCAGCAGCCAAGATTGGGGGGGTACTGAAGCTTTCTTT
abundance: NA; j_gene: TRBJ2-5; v_gene: TRBV11-2; d_gene: NA; CDR3aa: CASSFFLGGQETQYF; CDR3nt: TGTGCCAGCAGCTTCTTCCTCGGGGGCCAAGAGACCCAGTACTTC
abundance: many; j_gene: TRBJ1-3; v_gene: TRBV7-2; d_gene: TRBD1; CDR3aa: CASSPRQGWNTIYF; CDR3nt: TGTGCCAGCAGCCCAAGACAGGGTTGGAACACCATATATTTT
abundance: NA; j_gene: TRBJ1-1; v_gene: TRBV6-2/TRBV6-3; d_gene: NA; CDR3aa: CASSDARPEAFF; CDR3nt: TGTGCCAGCAGTGATGCACGCCCTGAAGCTTTCTTT
abundance: NA; j_gene: TRBJ1-3; v_gene: TRBV12-3/TRBV12-4; d_gene: NA; CDR3aa: CASSYGVRNTIYF; CDR3nt: TGTGCCAGCAGTTACGGGGTTCGAAACACCATATATTTT
abundance: many; j_gene: TRBJ2-3; v_gene: TRBV7-2; d_gene: TRBD2; CDR3aa: CASSVQLAGGPDSDTQYF; CDR3nt: TGTGCCAGCAGCGTCCAACTAGCGGGAGGGCCAGACTCAGATACGCAGTATTTT
abundance: NA; j_gene: TRBJ1-1; v_gene: TRBV29-1; d_gene: NA; CDR3aa: CSATKGQDTEAFF; CDR3nt: TGCAGCGCCACAAAGGGCCAGGACACTGAAGCTTTCTTT
abundance: many; j_gene: TRBJ2-3; v_gene: TRBV7-8; d_gene: TRBD2; CDR3aa: CAGGSRTDTQYF; CDR3nt: TGTGCCGGCGGGAGTCGCACAGATACGCAGTATTTT
abundance: NA; j_gene: TRBJ1-3; v_gene: TRBV6-1; d_gene: TRBD1; CDR3aa: CASSEARQGAPGNTIYF; CDR3nt: TGTGCCAGCAGTGAAGCGCGGCAGGGGGCGCCTGGAAACACCATATATTTT
abundance: NA; j_gene: TRBJ2-4; v_gene: TRBV12-3/TRBV12-4; d_gene: TRBD1; CDR3aa: CASSLGQGAKNIQYF; CDR3nt: TGTGCCAGCAGCCTGGGACAGGGGGCCAAAAACATTCAGTACTTC
abundance: NA; j_gene: TRBJ1-5; v_gene: TRBV18; d_gene: TRBD1; CDR3aa: CASSSHQGADQPQHF; CDR3nt: TGTGCCAGCTCATCCCATCAGGGGGCGGATCAGCCCCAGCATTTT
abundance: NA; j_gene: TRBJ1-1; v_gene: TRBV12-3/TRBV12-4; d_gene: TRBD1; CDR3aa: CASSRQGENTEAFF; CDR3nt: TGTGCCAGCAGCCGCCAGGGGGAAAACACTGAAGCTTTCTTT
abundance: medium-sized; j_gene: TRBJ2-1; v_gene: TRBV6-1; d_gene: TRBD1; CDR3aa: CASRGQANNEQFF; CDR3nt: TGTGCCAGCCGCGGACAGGCGAACAATGAGCAGTTCTTC
abundance: NA; j_gene: TRBJ1-4; v_gene: TRBV4-1; d_gene: NA; CDR3aa: CASSQTLGHEKLFF; CDR3nt: TGCGCCAGCAGCCAAACCCTGGGACATGAAAAACTGTTTTTT
abundance: NA; j_gene: TRBJ1-1; v_gene: TRBV11-3; d_gene: NA; CDR3aa: CASSLPDTEAFF; CDR3nt: TGTGCCAGCAGCCTCCCGGACACTGAAGCTTTCTTT
abundance: few; j_gene: TRBJ1-4; v_gene: TRBV7-2; d_gene: NA; CDR3aa: CASSLQGGDEKLFF; CDR3nt: TGTGCCAGCAGCCTCCAGGGAGGGGATGAAAAACTGTTTTTT
abundance: NA; j_gene: TRBJ2-1; v_gene: TRBV12-3/TRBV12-4; d_gene: TRBD2; CDR3aa: CASSFQAGPYNEQFF; CDR3nt: TGTGCCAGCAGTTTCCAAGCGGGGCCCTACAATGAGCAGTTCTTC
abundance: many; j_gene: TRBJ2-6; v_gene: TRBV7-8; d_gene: NA; CDR3aa: CASSLSSGANVLTF; CDR3nt: TGTGCCAGCAGCTTATCTTCCGGGGCCAACGTCCTGACTTTC
abundance: NA; j_gene: TRBJ1-5; v_gene: TRBV28; d_gene: NA; CDR3aa: CASSSDSHSNQPQHF; CDR3nt: TGTGCCAGCAGTTCCGACAGCCATAGCAATCAGCCCCAGCATTTT
abundance: few; j_gene: TRBJ2-5; v_gene: TRBV7-8; d_gene: TRBD2; CDR3aa: CASSPRTSGALRETQYF; CDR3nt: TGTGCCAGCAGCCCAAGGACTAGCGGAGCCCTCCGGGAGACCCAGTACTTC
abundance: NA; j_gene: TRBJ2-3; v_gene: TRBV7-3; d_gene: TRBD2; CDR3aa: CASSLQAGETDTQYF; CDR3nt: TGTGCCAGCAGCTTACAAGCGGGAGAAACAGATACGCAGTATTTT
abundance: few; j_gene: TRBJ2-7; v_gene: TRBV6-5; d_gene: NA; CDR3aa: CASSYQAFSVRVNSYEQYF; CDR3nt: TGTGCCAGCAGTTACCAAGCATTTTCCGTGCGGGTGAACTCCTACGAGCAGTACTTC
abundance: NA; j_gene: TRBJ2-3; v_gene: TRBV20-1; d_gene: NA; CDR3aa: CSARRTSTDTQYF; CDR3nt: TGCAGTGCTAGACGGACTAGCACAGATACGCAGTATTTT